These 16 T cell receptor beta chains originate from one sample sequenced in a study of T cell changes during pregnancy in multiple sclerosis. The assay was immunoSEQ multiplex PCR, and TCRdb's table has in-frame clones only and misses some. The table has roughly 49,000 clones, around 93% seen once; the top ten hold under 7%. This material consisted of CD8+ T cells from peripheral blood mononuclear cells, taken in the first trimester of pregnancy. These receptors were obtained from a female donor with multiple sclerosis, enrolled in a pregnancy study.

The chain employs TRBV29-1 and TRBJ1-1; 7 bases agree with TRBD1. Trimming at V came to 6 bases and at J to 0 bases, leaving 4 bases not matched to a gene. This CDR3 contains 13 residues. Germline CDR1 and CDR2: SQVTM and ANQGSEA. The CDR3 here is CSVTDRMNTEAFF. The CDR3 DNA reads TGCAGCGTGACGGACAGGATGAACACTGAAGCTTTCTTT.

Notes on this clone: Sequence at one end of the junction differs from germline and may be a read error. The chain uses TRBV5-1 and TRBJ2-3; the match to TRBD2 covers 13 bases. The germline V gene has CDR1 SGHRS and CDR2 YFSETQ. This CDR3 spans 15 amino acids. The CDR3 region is CASNLGLAGTDTQYF. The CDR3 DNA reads TGCGCCAGCAACTTGGGACTAGCGGGAACAGATACGCAGTATTTT.

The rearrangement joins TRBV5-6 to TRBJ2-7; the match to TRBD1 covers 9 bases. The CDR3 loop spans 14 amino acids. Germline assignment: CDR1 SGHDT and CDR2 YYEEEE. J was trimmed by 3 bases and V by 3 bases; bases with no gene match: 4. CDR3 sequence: CASSSGQGLYEQYF. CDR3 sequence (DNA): TGTGCCAGCAGCTCAGGACAGGGGCTCTACGAGCAGTACTTC. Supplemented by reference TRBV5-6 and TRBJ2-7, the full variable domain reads DAGVTQSPTHLIKTRGQQVTLRCSPKSGHDTVSWYQQALGQGPQFIFQYYEEEERQRGNFPDRFSGHQFPNYSSELNVNALLLGDSALYLCASSSGQGLYEQYFGPGTRLTVT.

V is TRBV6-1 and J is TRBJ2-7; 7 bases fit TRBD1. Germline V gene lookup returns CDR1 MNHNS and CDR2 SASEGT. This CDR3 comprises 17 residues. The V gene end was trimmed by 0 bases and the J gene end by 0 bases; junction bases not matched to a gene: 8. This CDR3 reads CASSEAQGTARSYEQYF. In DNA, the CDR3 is TGTGCCAGCAGTGAAGCCCAAGGGACAGCACGCTCCTACGAGCAGTACTTC.

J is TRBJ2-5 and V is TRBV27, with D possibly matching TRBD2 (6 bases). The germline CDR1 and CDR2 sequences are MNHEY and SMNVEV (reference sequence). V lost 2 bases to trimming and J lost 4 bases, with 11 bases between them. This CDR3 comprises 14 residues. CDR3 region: CASSLGRDRETQYF. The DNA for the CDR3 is TGTGCCAGCAGTTTAGGGCGGGACCGAGAGACCCAGTACTTC.

For the CDR3, the DNA is TGTGCCAGCAGTGTTCGGGTCGGTGAAGCTTTCTTT. Residues: CASSVRVGEAFF. The chain links TRBV25-1 to TRBJ1-1, with unresolved D. Trimming shortened V by 4 bases and J by 7 bases, and 10 bases separated the two germline ends. The CDR3 has 12 amino acids. Looked up from germline, CDR1 is MGHDK and CDR2 is SYGVNS.

CDR3 sequence (DNA): TGTGCCAGCAGCGTAGTAACCGGGGAGCTGTTTTTT. This translates into CASSVVTGELFF. The chain employs TRBV9 and TRBJ2-2; D is undetermined. CDR1 is SGDLS and CDR2 is YYNGEE in the germline V gene. V was cut by 0 bases and J by 5 bases, with 2 bases left in between. The CDR3 contains 12 residues. Complete variable domain (other parts from reference TRBV9 and TRBJ2-2): DSGVTQTPKHLITATGQRVTLRCSPRSGDLSVYWYQQSLDQGLQFLIQYYNGEERAKGNILERFSAQQFPDLHSELNLSSLELGDSALYFCASSVVTGELFFGEGSRLTVL.

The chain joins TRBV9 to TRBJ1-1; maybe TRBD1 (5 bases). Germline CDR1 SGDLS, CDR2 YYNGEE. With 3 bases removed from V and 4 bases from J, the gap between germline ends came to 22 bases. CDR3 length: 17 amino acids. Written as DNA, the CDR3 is TGTGCCAGCAGCGGGGCCACGGGACTGACGTCGGTCACTGAAGCTTTCTTT. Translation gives CASSGATGLTSVTEAFF.

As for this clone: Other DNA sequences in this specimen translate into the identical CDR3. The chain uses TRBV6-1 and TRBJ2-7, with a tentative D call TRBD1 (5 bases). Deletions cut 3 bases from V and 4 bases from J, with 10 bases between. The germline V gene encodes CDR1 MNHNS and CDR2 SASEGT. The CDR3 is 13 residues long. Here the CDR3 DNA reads TGTGCCAGCAGTGAGACTCCAGGGTACGAGCAGTACTTC. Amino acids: CASSETPGYEQYF.

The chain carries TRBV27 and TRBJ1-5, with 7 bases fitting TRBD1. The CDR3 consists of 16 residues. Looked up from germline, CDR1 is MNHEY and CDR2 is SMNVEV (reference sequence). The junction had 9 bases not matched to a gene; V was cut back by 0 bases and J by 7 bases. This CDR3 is CASSLSAGLRGQPQHF. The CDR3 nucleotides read TGTGCCAGCAGTTTATCCGCGGGGCTCAGGGGGCAGCCCCAGCATTTT.

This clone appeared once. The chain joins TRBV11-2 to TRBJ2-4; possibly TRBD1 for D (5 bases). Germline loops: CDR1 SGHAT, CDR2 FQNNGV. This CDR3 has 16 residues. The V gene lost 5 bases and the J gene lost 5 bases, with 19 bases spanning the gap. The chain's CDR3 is CASSGRRGARENIQYF. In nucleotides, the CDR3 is TGTGCCAGCAGCGGGCGCCGTGGGGCAAGGGAAAACATTCAGTACTTC.

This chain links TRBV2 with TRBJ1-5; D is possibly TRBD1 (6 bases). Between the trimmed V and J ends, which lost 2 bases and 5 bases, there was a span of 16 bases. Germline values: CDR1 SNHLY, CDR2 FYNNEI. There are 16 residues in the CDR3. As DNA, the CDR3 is TGTGCCAGCAGTGAACAAAGGGGGAGTCGGGATCAGCCCCAGCATTTT. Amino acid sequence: CASSEQRGSRDQPQHF. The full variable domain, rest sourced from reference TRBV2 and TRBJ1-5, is EPEVTQTPSHQVTQMGQEVILRCVPISNHLYFYWYRQILGQKVEFLVSFYNNEISEKSEIFDDQFSVERPDGSNFTLKIRSTKLEDSAMYFCASSEQRGSRDQPQHFGDGTRLSIL.

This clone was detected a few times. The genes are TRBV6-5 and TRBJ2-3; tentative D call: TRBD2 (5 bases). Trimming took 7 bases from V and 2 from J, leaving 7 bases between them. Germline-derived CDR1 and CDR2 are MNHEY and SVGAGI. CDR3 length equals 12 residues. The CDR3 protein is CASTGNTDTQYF. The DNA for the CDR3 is TGTGCCAGCACGGGGAACACAGATACGCAGTATTTT.

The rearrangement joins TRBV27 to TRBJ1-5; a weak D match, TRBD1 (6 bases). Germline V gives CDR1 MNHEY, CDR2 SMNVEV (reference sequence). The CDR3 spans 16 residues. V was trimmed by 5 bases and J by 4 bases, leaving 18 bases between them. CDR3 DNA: TGTGCCAGCAGTCCCCATTGGACAGAAAGTAATCAGCCCCAGCATTTT. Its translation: CASSPHWTESNQPQHF.

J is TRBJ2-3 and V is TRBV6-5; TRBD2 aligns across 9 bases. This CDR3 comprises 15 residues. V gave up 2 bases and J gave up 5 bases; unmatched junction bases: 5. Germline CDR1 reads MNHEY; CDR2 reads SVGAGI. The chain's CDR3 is CASSYQSSGRDTQYF. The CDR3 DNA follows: TGTGCCAGCAGTTACCAGAGTAGCGGGAGAGATACGCAGTATTTT.

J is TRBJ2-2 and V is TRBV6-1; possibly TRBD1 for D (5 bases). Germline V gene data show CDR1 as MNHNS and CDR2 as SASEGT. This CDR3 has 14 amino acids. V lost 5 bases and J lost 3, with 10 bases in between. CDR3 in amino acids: CASSSQGDTGELFF. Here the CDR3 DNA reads TGTGCCAGCAGTTCCCAGGGTGACACCGGGGAGCTGTTTTTT.